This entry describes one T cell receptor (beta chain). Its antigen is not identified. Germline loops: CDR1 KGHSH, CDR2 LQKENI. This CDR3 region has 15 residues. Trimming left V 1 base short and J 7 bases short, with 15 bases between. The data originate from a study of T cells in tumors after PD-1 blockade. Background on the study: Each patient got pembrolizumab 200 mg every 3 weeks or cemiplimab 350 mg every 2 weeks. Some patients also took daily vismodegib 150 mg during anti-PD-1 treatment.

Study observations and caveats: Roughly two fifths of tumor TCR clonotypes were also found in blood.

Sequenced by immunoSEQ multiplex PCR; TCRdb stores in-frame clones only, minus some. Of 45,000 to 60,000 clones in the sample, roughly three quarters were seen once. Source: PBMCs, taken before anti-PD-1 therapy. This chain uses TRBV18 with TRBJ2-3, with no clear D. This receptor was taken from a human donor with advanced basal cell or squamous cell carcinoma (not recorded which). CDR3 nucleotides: TGTGCCAGCTCACCACGGGTTGGGATCGAACATACGCAGTATTTT. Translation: CASSPRVGIEHTQYF.